The rows below give T cell receptor beta chains drawn from one sample of a study of T cells in Graves' hyperthyroidism and ophthalmopathy. TCRdb redid the calling of the multiplex PCR reads with MiXCR, one entry per CDR3 protein. The sample carries 300,000 to 500,000 distinct CDR3 sequences, more than 13% recorded once. Sequencing was performed on blood. All receptors derive from a woman in her 30s with Graves' hyperthyroidism. Each CDR3 is given with its conserved first and last residue. D genes are given only for firm matches. Clone size appears in some rows only: once, few, many, or a class for an expanded clone.

TRBV5-1,few,TRBJ1-1,TRBD1,TGCGCCAGCAGCTTGGGGACAGGGGGTTTTGCGAACACTGAAGCTTTCTTT,CASSLGTGGFANTEAFF
TRBV3-1,many,TRBJ2-1,.,TGTGCCAGCAGCCAACCAATGGGGTACGGCGATGAGCAGTTCTTC,CASSQPMGYGDEQFF
TRBV5-5,many,TRBJ1-1,.,TGTGCCAGCAGCTTGGAACCGACCCAAGCTTTCTTT,CASSLEPTQAFF
TRBV30,many,TRBJ2-7,.,TGTGCCTGGAGCGAGGGGACTTCTGGGTACGAGCAGTACTTC,CAWSEGTSGYEQYF
TRBV19,.,TRBJ2-1,.,TGTGCCAGTAGTATTACCGCAGGGAACTCCTACAATGAGCAGTTCTTC,CASSITAGNSYNEQFF
TRBV5-1,few,TRBJ1-2,.,TGCGCCAGCAGCTTAGCCAAAGACACGTTTAACTATGGCTACACCTTC,CASSLAKDTFNYGYTF
TRBV28,few,TRBJ1-2,.,TGTGCCAGCAGAACAAAAGGTTTATATGGCTACACCTTC,CASRTKGLYGYTF
TRBV15,many,TRBJ1-1,.,TGTGCCACCAGCCACGACCGGGGTAACACTGAAGCTTTCTTT,CATSHDRGNTEAFF
TRBV12-3/TRBV12-4,many,TRBJ2-7,.,TGTGCCAGCAGTTTACTCGGTGCCTACGAGCAGTACTTC,CASSLLGAYEQYF
TRBV3-1,many,TRBJ2-4,.,TGTGCCAGCAGCCAAGAGCTAACGGGAACCAAAAACATTCAGTACTTC,CASSQELTGTKNIQYF
TRBV28,few,TRBJ1-2,.,TGTGCCAGCAGTACCCAATGGGTGGGAGGCGACTATGGCTACACCTTC,CASSTQWVGGDYGYTF
TRBV28,.,TRBJ2-7,TRBD2,TGTGCCAGCAGCCAGACAGGGTATCGGACTAGCGGGAGCTGGGGCTACTACGAGCAGTACTTC,CASSQTGYRTSGSWGYYEQYF
TRBV28,.,TRBJ1-1,.,TGTGCCAGCAGCTTTTTCGACAGGAACACTGAAGCTTTCTTT,CASSFFDRNTEAFF
TRBV27,few,TRBJ2-1,TRBD2,TGTGCCAGCAGTTTATCTCCCACTAGCGGGAGCCATGAGCAGTTCTTC,CASSLSPTSGSHEQFF
TRBV19,.,TRBJ2-1,TRBD1,TGTGCCAGTAGTGACCGACAGGGCCCCGCCTACAATGAGCAGTTCTTC,CASSDRQGPAYNEQFF
TRBV30,few,TRBJ1-3,.,TGTGCCTGGAGTGAAGGAAGGACAGCCTCTGGAAACACCATATATTTT,CAWSEGRTASGNTIYF
TRBV12-3/TRBV12-4,many,TRBJ2-3,TRBD2,TGTGCCAGTAAAGCGGGACGTACTAGCACAGATACGCAGTATTTT,CASKAGRTSTDTQYF
TRBV3-1,many,TRBJ2-7,.,TGTGCCAGCAGCCAAGATACCGCGACGGTTGGGGGGTGGCAGTACTTC,CASSQDTATVGGWQYF
TRBV15,.,TRBJ1-2,.,TGTGCCACCAGCAGAGTGGATTTTGGGGGACGTGGCTACACCTTC,CATSRVDFGGRGYTF
TRBV19,.,TRBJ2-2,.,TGTGCCATCACCCCAGGGAACACCGGGGAGCTGTTTTTT,CAITPGNTGELFF
TRBV28,.,TRBJ2-2,.,TGTGCCAGCAGTCCCAGGGATATAGGTATAACCGGGGAGCTGTTTTTT,CASSPRDIGITGELFF
TRBV10-3,many,TRBJ1-2,TRBD1,TGTGCCATCAGTGACCCCGGGTGGACAGGGGATGGCTACACCTTC,CAISDPGWTGDGYTF
TRBV30,many,TRBJ2-2,.,TGTGCCTGGAAGTCCGAGGGGCATAACACCGGGGAGCTGTTTTTT,CAWKSEGHNTGELFF
TRBV5-1,few,TRBJ2-7,.,TGCGCCAGCAGTGCCTTCTACGAGCAGTACTTC,CASSAFYEQYF
TRBV9,.,TRBJ2-1,TRBD2,TGTGCCAGCAGCGCAGGGACTAGCGGGAGTAGGAATGGGCAGTTCTTC,CASSAGTSGSRNGQFF
TRBV7-9,.,TRBJ2-3,TRBD2,TGTGCCAGCAGCTTACCGGTCCTAGCGGGAGTCACAGATACGCAGTATTTT,CASSLPVLAGVTDTQYF
TRBV20-1,many,TRBJ2-5,TRBD2,TGCAGTGCCCCCCCGGGACTAGCGGCACCCGGCCAGTACTTC,CSAPPGLAAPGQYF